This TCR beta chain originates from a study of T cells in lung cancer brain metastases. Assay used: immunoSEQ multiplex PCR; TCRdb lists only in-frame clones, some missing. The table records thousands of clones, 70% to 90% of them present only once. The V gene lost 3 bases and the J gene lost 4 bases, with 16 bases spanning the gap. Germline-derived CDR1 and CDR2 are MNHEY and SMNVEV (reference sequence). CDR3 length: 15 residues. This clonotype was sampled from a man between 45 and 60 years old with non-small cell lung cancer. The gene calls are TRBV27 and TRBJ2-7; D is unresolved. Sample: tumor tissue from the primary lung tumor. The CDR3 DNA reads as TGTGCCAGCAGTTTGGGCAGTAGTGCAAGTTACGAGCAGTACTTC. This codes for CASSLGSSASYEQYF.